This TCR beta chain was identified during a study of blood T cell repertoires in COVID-19. Participants in the exposed group had met a COVID-19 case in the 2 weeks before joining the study. The data were produced by immunoSEQ multiplex PCR, yet TCRdb's version contains in-frame clones alone and is incomplete. The sample has 350,000 to 450,000 clones, about 88% seen once; the top ten hold 1.4% to 1.5%. The CDR3 extends over 17 amino acids. J lost 0 bases, V lost 6 bases, and 8 bases had no gene match. CDR1 is MNHEY and CDR2 is SMNVEV in the germline V gene (reference sequence). This chain uses TRBV27 with TRBJ2-3; the match to TRBD2 covers 11 bases. Sequenced input: PBMCs or T cells enriched from blood (not recorded which). The TCR originated in a woman between 18 and 30 years old who had been exposed to COVID-19. CDR3: CASSPRTSGPSTDTQYF. For the CDR3, the DNA is TGTGCCAGCAGCCCAAGGACTAGCGGGCCTAGCACAGATACGCAGTATTTT.